This T cell receptor (beta chain) is drawn from a study of blood T cell repertoires in COVID-19. About the research overall: Some COVID-19 samples were acute and others convalescent; all came from the United States, Italy and Spain. T cells, B-cell-depleted T cells, or PBMCs supplied cDNA or gDNA.

Original processing methods: Estimation of nucleated cell counts was performed using reference gene primer amplification. Sequenced by immunoSEQ multiplex PCR; TCRdb stores in-frame clones only, minus some. V, J and clone size are taken as reported in that table, and D and trimming were inferred from the DNA itself. The table has approximately 150,000 clones, around 88% seen once. Sequenced: peripheral blood. The TCR was taken from a human donor in a cohort sampled during active COVID-19.

The CDR3 sequence is CASSGRGRGANVLTF. The CDR3 DNA reads as TGTGCCAGCAGTGGTAGGGGGAGAGGGGCCAACGTCCTGACTTTC. V is TRBV6-2 or TRBV6-3 and J is TRBJ2-6, with D perhaps matching TRBD1 (6 bases). Germline CDR1 MNHEY, CDR2 SVGEGT. V was trimmed by 5 bases and J by 4 bases, leaving 12 bases between them. The CDR3 length is 15 residues.